This T cell receptor (beta chain) appears in the sequencing data of a study of Ad26.COV2.S vaccination and SARS-CoV-2 variants. Treatment given: 19 received Ad26.COV2.S at low or high dose, single or two shots; 5 received placebo; per-sample allocation not given. Each sample was drawn 63 days after the first injection (of vaccine or placebo). To note about this clone: Its antigen is as yet unknown.

Notes on the study in general: Reported findings describe substantial breadth in spike-specific CD8+ and CD4+ T cell responses following vaccination.

Sequenced by immunoSEQ multiplex PCR; TCRdb stores in-frame clones only, minus some. This sample carries 300,000 to 350,000 clones, about 85% of them seen once, and the ten largest clones take roughly 2%. The sequences come from peripheral blood, collected in a trial of Ad26.COV2.S vaccine versus placebo. This sequence was found in a person between 18 and 65 years old who received the Ad26.COV2.S COVID-19 vaccine or a placebo.

The DNA of the CDR3 is TGTGCCAGCAGCCCCCTGGACAGGGGTGGCACTGAAGCTTTCTTT. Its protein product is CASSPLDRGGTEAFF. The chain employs TRBV3-1 (or the pseudogene TRBV3-2) and TRBJ1-1; 9 positions agree with TRBD1. Germline V gives CDR1 LGHDT, CDR2 YNNKEL (reference sequence). Trimming at V came to 4 bases and at J to 4 bases, leaving 7 bases not matched to a gene. The CDR3 consists of 15 residues.